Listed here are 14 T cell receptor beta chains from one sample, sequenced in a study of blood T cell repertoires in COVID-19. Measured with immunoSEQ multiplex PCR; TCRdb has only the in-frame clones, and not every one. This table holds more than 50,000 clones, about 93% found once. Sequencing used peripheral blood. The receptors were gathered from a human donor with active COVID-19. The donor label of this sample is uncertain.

The CDR3 here is CASSQEGTSGTDTQYF. In DNA form, the CDR3 reads TGCGCCAGCAGCCAAGAAGGGACTAGCGGCACAGATACGCAGTATTTT. The chain carries TRBV4-3 and TRBJ2-3; 10 bases are a match to TRBD2. Germline CDR1 reads LGHNA; CDR2 reads YSLEER. The CDR3 extends over 16 amino acids. Trimming removed 0 bases from V and 1 base from J; junction bases left unmatched: 1.

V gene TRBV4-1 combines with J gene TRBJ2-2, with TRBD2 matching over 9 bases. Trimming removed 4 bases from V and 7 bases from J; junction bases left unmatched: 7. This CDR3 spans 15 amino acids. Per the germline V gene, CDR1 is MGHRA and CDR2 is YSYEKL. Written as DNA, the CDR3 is TGCGCCAGCAGCCTAGCGGGAGTAGGTGGCGGGGAGCTGTTTTTT. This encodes CASSLAGVGGGELFF.

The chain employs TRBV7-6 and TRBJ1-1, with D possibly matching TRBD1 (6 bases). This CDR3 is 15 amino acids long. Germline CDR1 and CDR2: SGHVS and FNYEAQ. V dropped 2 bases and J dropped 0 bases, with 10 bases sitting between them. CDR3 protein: CASSLSRGMNTEAFF. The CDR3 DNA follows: TGTGCCAGCAGCTTAAGCAGGGGCATGAACACTGAAGCTTTCTTT.

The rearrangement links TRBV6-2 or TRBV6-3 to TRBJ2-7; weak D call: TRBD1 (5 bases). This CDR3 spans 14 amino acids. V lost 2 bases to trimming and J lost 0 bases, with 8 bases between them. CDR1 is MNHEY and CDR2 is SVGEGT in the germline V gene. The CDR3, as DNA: TGTGCCAGCAGTTACGATCAGGGCTCCTACGAGCAGTACTTC. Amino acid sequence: CASSYDQGSYEQYF.

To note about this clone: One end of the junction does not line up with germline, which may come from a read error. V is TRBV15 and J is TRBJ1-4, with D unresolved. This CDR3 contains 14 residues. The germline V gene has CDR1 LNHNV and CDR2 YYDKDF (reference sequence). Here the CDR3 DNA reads TGTGCCACCAGCAGAGGGGCCCAGGAGGGAAACTGGGTTTTT. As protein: CATSRGAQEGNWVF.

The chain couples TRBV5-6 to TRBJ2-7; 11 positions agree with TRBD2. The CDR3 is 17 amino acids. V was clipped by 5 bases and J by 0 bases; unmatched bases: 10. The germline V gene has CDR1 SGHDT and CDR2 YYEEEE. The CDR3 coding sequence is TGTGCCAGCAGTTTAGCGGGAGGGCCGGGGAGCTCCTACGAGCAGTACTTC. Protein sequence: CASSLAGGPGSSYEQYF.

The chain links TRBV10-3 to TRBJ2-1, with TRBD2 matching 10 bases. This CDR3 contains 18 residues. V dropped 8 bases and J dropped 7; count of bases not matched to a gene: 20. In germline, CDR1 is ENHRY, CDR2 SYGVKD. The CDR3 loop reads CAIRPGVSSGSLLNEQFF. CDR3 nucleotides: TGTGCCATCCGCCCAGGTGTATCTAGCGGGAGTTTATTGAATGAGCAGTTCTTC.

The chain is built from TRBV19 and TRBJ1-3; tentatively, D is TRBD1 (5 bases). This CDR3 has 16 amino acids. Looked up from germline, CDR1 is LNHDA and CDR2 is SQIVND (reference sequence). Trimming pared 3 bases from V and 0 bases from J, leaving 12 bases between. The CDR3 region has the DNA TGTGCCAGTAGTATGGGGGGGGTAAACTCTGGAAACACCATATATTTT. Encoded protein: CASSMGGVNSGNTIYF.

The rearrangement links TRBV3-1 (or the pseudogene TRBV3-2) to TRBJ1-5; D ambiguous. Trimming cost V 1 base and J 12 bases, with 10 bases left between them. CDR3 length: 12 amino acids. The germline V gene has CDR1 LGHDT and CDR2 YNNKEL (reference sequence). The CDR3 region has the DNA TGTGCCAGCAGCCAAGGAGGAGGCCTCCAGCATTTT. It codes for CASSQGGGLQHF.

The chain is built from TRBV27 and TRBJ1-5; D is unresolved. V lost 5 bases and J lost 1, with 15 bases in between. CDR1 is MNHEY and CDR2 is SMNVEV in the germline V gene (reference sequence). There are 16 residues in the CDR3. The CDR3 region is CASSTRGSRSNQPQHF. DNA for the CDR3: TGTGCCAGCAGTACCCGAGGCTCACGGAGCAATCAGCCCCAGCATTTT.

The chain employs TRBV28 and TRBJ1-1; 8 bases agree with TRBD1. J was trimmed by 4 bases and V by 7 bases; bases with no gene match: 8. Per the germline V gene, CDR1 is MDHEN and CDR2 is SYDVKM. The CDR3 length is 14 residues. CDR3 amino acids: CASTLQGATTEAFF. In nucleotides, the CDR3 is TGTGCCAGCACCCTTCAGGGGGCGACCACTGAAGCTTTCTTT. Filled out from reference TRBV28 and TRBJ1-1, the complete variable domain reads DVKVTQSSRYLVKRTGEKVFLECVQDMDHENMFWYRQDPGLGLRLIYFSYDVKMKEKGDIPEGYSVSREKKERFSLILESASTNQTSMYLCASTLQGATTEAFFGQGTRLTVV.

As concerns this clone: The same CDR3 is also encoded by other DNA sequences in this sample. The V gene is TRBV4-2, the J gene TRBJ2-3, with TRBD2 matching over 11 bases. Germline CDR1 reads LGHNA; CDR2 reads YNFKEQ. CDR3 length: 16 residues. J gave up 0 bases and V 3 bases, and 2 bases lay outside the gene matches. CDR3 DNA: TGTGCCAGCAGCCAGGGGACTAGCGGAAGCACAGATACGCAGTATTTT. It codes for CASSQGTSGSTDTQYF.

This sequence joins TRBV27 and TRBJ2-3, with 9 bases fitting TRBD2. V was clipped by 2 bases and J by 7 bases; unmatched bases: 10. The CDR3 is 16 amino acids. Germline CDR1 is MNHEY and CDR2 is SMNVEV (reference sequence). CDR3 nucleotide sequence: TGTGCCAGCAGTTTAAGGGCTAGCGGGAACCCAAATACGCAGTATTTT. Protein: CASSLRASGNPNTQYF.

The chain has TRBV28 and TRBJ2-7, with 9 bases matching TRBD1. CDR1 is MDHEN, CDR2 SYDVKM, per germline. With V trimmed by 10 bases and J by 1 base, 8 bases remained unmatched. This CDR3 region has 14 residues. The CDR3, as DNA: TGTGCCACCTTTACCGGGACAGGGTCCTACGAGCAGTACTTC. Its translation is CATFTGTGSYEQYF.